Reported below is one T cell receptor beta chain. Its antigen remains unidentified. Measured with immunoSEQ multiplex PCR; TCRdb has only the in-frame clones, and not every one. The sample records fewer than 200,000 clones, approximately 96% being singletons. This entry is derived from a study of cytomegalovirus exposure and HLA in healthy donors. Trimming left V 3 bases short and J 5 bases short, with 13 bases between. The CDR3 totals 14 residues. Germline values: CDR1 MNHNS, CDR2 SASEGT. Study-wide points: Reports showed the classifier diagnosing cytomegalovirus status with high specificity and sensitivity. Subsequent analysis revealed that first-cohort TCR clusters tended to co-occur in the 120 or so validation repertoires.

The rearrangement uses TRBV6-1 and TRBJ1-2; the D gene is possibly TRBD1 (5 bases). The receptor was isolated from a woman in her late teens or twenties in good health and CMV-seronegative. The sample taken for sequencing was PBMCs. The CDR3 nucleotides are TGTGCCAGCAGTGAGGTGCGGGGCGAGTATGGCTACACCTTC. It yields the protein CASSEVRGEYGYTF.